This T cell receptor (beta chain) was recorded in a study of T-cell memory formation after mild COVID-19. Looked up from germline, CDR1 is LGHNA and CDR2 is YSLEER. V was clipped by 2 bases and J by 9 bases; unmatched bases: 6. This CDR3 region has 15 residues. Whole-study results and caveats: CD4+ contracting clones were found mainly in CM and EM, and CD8+ ones in EMRA.

TCRdb passed the 5' RACE reads through MiXCR, listing each CDR3 protein once. The data hold 280,000 or so distinct CDR3 sequences, with roughly 17% observed a single time. This clonotype was seen many times. Antigen: not known. This sequence originates from a young man who had mild COVID-19 (a few samples of this study predate the infection). Cell type and time point are not known. The sequenced material came from PBMCs or a T cell subset sorted from them (not recorded which). The chain joins TRBV4-3 to TRBJ2-1; 11 bases agree with TRBD2. This CDR3 reads CASSQSSGGAGEQFF. The CDR3, as DNA: TGCGCCAGCAGCCAAAGTAGCGGGGGGGCCGGTGAGCAGTTCTTC.